This T cell receptor (beta chain) comes out of a study of somatic mutations in cytotoxic T cells in rheumatoid arthritis. V lost 6 bases, J lost 6 bases, and 9 bases lay in between. The length of the CDR3 is 11 residues. Germline CDR1 SNHLY, CDR2 FYNNEI. With respect to this clone: Its antigen is undetermined.

Findings and limits, study-wide: Unlike healthy controls, rheumatoid arthritis patients had CD8+ clonality that increased with age.

Sequencing used immunoSEQ multiplex PCR; TCRdb keeps in-frame clones, though not all of them. The top ten clones hold roughly a tenth of a sample with under 35,000 clones, around 90% of them seen once. The chain employs TRBV2 and TRBJ2-7; unclear D gene. What was sequenced was CD8+ T cells sorted from blood. This sequence originates from an adult with rheumatoid arthritis. CDR3 protein: CASRGTTEQYF. CDR3 coding DNA: TGTGCCAGCAGGGGTACTACCGAGCAGTACTTC.